The present entry profiles one TCR beta chain with its context. The antigen this receptor binds is unknown. Base qualities are not recorded, but no much larger clone differs from it by a single base. The sample comes from a study of cytomegalovirus exposure and HLA in healthy donors (dated by TCRdb to 2015 to 2018). For context, the study as a whole: The 650 to 750 repertoires of the first cohort and the 120 or so validation repertoires were produced on the same platform, according to a later analysis. The study was designed to test whether signatures of past pathogen exposure could be identified by cataloging public T cell receptors. A separate validation cohort of 90 to 150 different subjects was used in addition to the roughly 700-subject first cohort. The study combined high-throughput TCR immunosequencing, statistical association of individual TCRs with disease status, and machine learning to predict cytomegalovirus infection status. General findings and caveats noted by the study authors: Most TCR sequences were observed very rarely across donors, whereas some public TCRs were present in many individuals. A few of the identified cytomegalovirus-associated TCR beta chains were confirmed in vitro to be specific for cytomegalovirus antigens. Subsequent analysis determined that TCRs grouped into clusters in the first cohort also showed a tendency toward co-occurrence across the 130 or so validation repertoires, and approximately 93% of cluster scores exceeded 0. It was suggested by the authors that the approach could potentially be generalized to other disease states and immunological phenotypes. The study listed approximately 160 TCR beta chains as associated with cytomegalovirus. A later analysis had no HLA typing for the validation cohort, so co-occurrence there was scored across all 130 or so repertoires. In both the original and validation cohorts, the classifier was reported to diagnose cytomegalovirus status with high specificity and sensitivity.

Measured from the cysteine to the phenylalanine, the CDR3 is 15 residues long. The retained sequence is limited to the CDR3, 45 bases, with the frame set at the first base. For this chain, trimming is 5 bases at the V end and 8 bases at the J end, and the number of junction bases without a gene match is 11. For CDR1 and CDR2, the germline V gene lists SNHLY and FYNNEI. To prepare the library, the immunoSEQ multiplex PCR assay was applied. The authors' pipeline ran thus. A statistical classification framework was built to diagnose cytomegalovirus status from the catalog of TCR beta chain sequences. Drawn from immuneACCESS, this table holds only the in-frame rearrangements with V and J called that TCRdb kept. Clones are partly lost; checked studies trace under half to an unresolved V gene and leave the rest unexplained. The DNA gave D and trimming, while V, J and clone size come from that table. Counted in this sample were more than 75,000 clones; about 92% of them appeared once. The ten largest clones add up to approximately 0.67% of the sample.

Separate from the approximately 700-subject first cohort, the validation cohort of around 130 subjects was the group to which the donors belonged. Sequencing was carried out using PBMCs. In this chain, TRBV2 is recombined with TRBJ1-2, with 10 central nucleotides matching TRBD1. The sequence was collected from a man younger than 35 in good health and CMV-seronegative. The DNA reads TGTGCCAGCAGTCTAAGGACAGGGGGATTGGAGGGCTACACCTTC. It specifies CASSLRTGGLEGYTF.